This TCR beta chain derives from a study of regulatory T cells in long-lasting Graves disease. The CDR3 is 15 amino acids. J lost 5 bases, V lost 4 bases, and 8 bases had no gene match. Germline V CDR1 and CDR2: WSHSY, SAAADI. As concerns this clonotype: What it binds is unknown.

Documented time point: persistent/refractory GD, antithyroid drugs over 5 years with positive TRAb. From RNA extracted from PBMCs, the TCR library was made. In building TCR beta libraries, iRepertoire HTBI primers were used together with Arm-PCR of CDR3 regions. TCRdb reprocessed the multiplex PCR reads with MiXCR, giving one entry per CDR3 protein. The sample records 350,000 to 450,000 distinct CDR3 sequences, under 25% being singletons. Study-level findings and limits: Persistent disease was associated with favored TRBV28 usage and with favored use of TRBJ1-2 and TRBJ2-5. Patients with persistent disease shared 2,741 public clonotypes, outpacing the approximately 950 shared by new patients.

The starting material was peripheral blood mononuclear cells (PBMCs), obtained when the disease was refractory, from a patient treated with antithyroid drugs. This clonotype originated in a female donor with Graves disease. V is TRBV10-2 and J is TRBJ2-1; TRBD1 matches 7 bases. The CDR3 protein is CASSGAQGWDNEQFF. The DNA for the CDR3 is TGCGCCAGCAGTGGGGCACAGGGGTGGGACAATGAGCAGTTCTTC.